This TCR beta chain was sequenced in a study of shared clonotypes between healthy human individuals (dated by TCRdb to about 2020). Background for the entire study: The cohort included a few men and a couple of women between 18 and 49 years of age. For each donor, three plates each were used for CD4 naive and CD4 memory, two plates were used for CD8 naive, and one plate was used for CD8 memory. To increase sequencing depth and limit assay-specific biases, different laboratories used diverse techniques to prepare libraries and sequence TCR repertoires. Per donor, leukapheresis produced somewhere between about 0.9 and 9.5 billion PBMCs. To estimate repertoire size and how much clonotype sharing occurs between individuals, the study deeply sequenced the blood TCR repertoires of five healthy adults.

Here V drops 6 bases and J drops 6 bases, and the junction holds 14 bases not matched to any gene. CDR1 and CDR2 are drawn from the germline V gene: SGHVS, FQNEAQ. From cysteine to phenylalanine, the CDR3 is 16 amino acids long. The entry retains the CDR3 DNA only, 48 bases that are in frame from base 1. In regard to this clone: There is no known antigen for this receptor. No much larger clonotype is one base removed from it; base qualities were not supplied.

Study-wide findings and limitations: Based on pairwise subsampling, the degree of clonotype sharing among donors was expected to be affected by sequencing depth. The genetic and exposure-history diversity represented was limited by the small number of donors. Naive subsets generally had larger estimated clonotype richness than memory subsets did. Clonotypes shared by all four sorted-subset donors showed higher generation probabilities than non-shared clonotypes. Incomplete sequencing was indicated by rarefaction of sorted-subset datasets, despite the large sequencing depth. Sampling was limited to blood, and TCR repertoires in tissue likely differ from TCR repertoires in blood. Roughly 5.2% of naive CD4, 3.5% of naive CD8, approximately 2.2% of memory CD4, and around 0.42% of memory CD8 clonotypes were shared across several donors.

TCR CDR3 regions were amplified from genomic DNA by multiplex PCR using the deep immunoSEQ assay. For each cell subset, the extracted genomic DNA was distributed evenly across all wells of several immunoSEQ 96-well plates, and each plate served as one replicate. For sorted subsets, 150 to 200 ng genomic DNA, equal to 30,000 to 35,000 T cell genomes, was loaded into each replicate PCR. Purified libraries were quantified with a Qubit 3.0 fluorometer, sized on a Bioanalyzer 2100, and re-quantified with the KAPA Library Quantification kit. A separate single-read 150-cycle Illumina NextSeq 550 flow cell was used to sequence each immunoSEQ 96-well plate. Turning to the authors' computational methods: Because only junctional sequences without quality scores were contained in the immunoSEQ output, filtering matching that applied to full-length reads could not be performed. To assign V/J genes and CDR3, sequences were annotated against IMGT germline references using PyIR, a Python wrapper for IgBLAST v1.9. Any read was removed if the V/J assignment was weak (E-value above 1e-6), the CDR3 was missing, or the read contained stop codons, out-of-frame junctions, or ambiguous translated residues. V3J clonotypes were defined as sequences sharing the same inferred V gene, J gene, and CDR3 amino acid sequence. To compute the percentage overlap between repertoires, the number of shared unique clonotypes was divided by the size of the smaller repertoire. RTK rarefaction, the Chao1 estimator, and Recon v2.1 estimates of unobserved clonotypes were used to assess repertoire richness. OLGA was used to compute generation probabilities for all TCRbeta clonotypes that the gDNA method yielded from a few donors. TCRdb took over this immuneACCESS table, retaining in-frame rearrangements with V and J assigned. Such tables are incomplete; in checked studies, under half of the missing clones stem from an unresolved V gene, and the remainder is unexplained. V and J calls and clone size are given by that table; D and trimming were obtained from the DNA. In all, the sample holds about 2.4 million clones, and roughly 93% of those were seen once. The ten largest clones take up approximately 0.35% of the sample.

Healthy HIV-negative adults with no recently reported acute infections or vaccinations were included as donors. Every donor was a Caucasian adult residing in Nashville, Tennessee, USA. CD4+ T cells were enriched through magnetic negative selection, after which naive cells were positively selected on CD45RA and the remaining negative fraction served as the memory subset. After blood collection by leukapheresis, PBMCs were isolated using Ficoll-Histopaque density gradient centrifugation and then cryopreserved in the vapor phase of liquid nitrogen. Purity and quantity of every magnetically sorted T cell population were checked by analytical flow cytometry. Genomic DNA was isolated from every sorted fraction and measured by UV absorbance on a Nanodrop 2000c.

The chain is encoded by TRBV7-8 joined to TRBJ2-1, and 7 junctional nucleotides match TRBD2. The origin of this receptor is a man younger than 35 in good health. Some clones in this sample may be carry-over from other donors' samples. The sample taken for sequencing was naive CD4+ T cells from PBMCs. The intended sense of this specimen's cell subset or site label: CD45RA+ positively selected. The DNA reads TGTGCCAGCAGGGGGGTGGGGCGGGAGTCCATCAATGAGCAGTTCTTC. Protein translation: CASRGVGRESINEQFF.